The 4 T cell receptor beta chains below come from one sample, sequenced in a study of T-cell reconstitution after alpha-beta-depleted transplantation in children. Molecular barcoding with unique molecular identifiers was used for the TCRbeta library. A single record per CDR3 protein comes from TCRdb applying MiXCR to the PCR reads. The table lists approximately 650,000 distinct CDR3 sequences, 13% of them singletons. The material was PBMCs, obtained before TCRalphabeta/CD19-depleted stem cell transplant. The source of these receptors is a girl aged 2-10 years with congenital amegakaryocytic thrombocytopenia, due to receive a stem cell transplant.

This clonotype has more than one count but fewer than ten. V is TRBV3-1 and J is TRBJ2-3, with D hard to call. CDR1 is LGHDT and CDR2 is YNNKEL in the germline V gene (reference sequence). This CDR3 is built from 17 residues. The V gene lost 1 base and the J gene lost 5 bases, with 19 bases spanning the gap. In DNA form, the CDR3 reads TGTGCCAGCAGCCAAGTCGGGCCTGACGACCTGGAAGATACGCAGTATTTT. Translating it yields CASSQVGPDDLEDTQYF.

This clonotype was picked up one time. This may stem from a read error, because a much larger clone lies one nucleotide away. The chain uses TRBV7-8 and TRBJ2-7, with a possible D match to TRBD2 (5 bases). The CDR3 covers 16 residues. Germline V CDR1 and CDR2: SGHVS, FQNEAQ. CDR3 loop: CASSLAEGLGSCEQYF. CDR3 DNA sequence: TGTGCCAGCAGCTTGGCCGAGGGTTTGGGGTCCTGCGAGCAGTACTTC.

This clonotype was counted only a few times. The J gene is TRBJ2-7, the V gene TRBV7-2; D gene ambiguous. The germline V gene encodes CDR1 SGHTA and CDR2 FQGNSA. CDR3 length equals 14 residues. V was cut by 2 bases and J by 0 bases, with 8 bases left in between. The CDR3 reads CASSLLVISYEQYF. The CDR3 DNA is TGTGCCAGCAGCTTACTAGTAATCTCCTACGAGCAGTACTTC.

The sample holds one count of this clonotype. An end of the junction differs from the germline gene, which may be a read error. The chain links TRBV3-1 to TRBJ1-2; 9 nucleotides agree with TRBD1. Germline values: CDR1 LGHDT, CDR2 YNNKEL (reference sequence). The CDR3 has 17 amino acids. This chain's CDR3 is CASSDWTGEEANYGHTF. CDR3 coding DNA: TGTGCCAGCAGCGATTGGACAGGGGAGGAAGCTAACTATGGCCACACCTTC.